The subject of this entry is one T cell receptor beta chain. Original handling: Amplification of reference gene primers was used by the study to estimate nucleated cell counts. The assay was immunoSEQ multiplex PCR, and TCRdb's table has in-frame clones only and misses some. That table supplies the V and J calls and clone size; D and trimming were determined from the DNA. The sample lists tens of thousands of clones, about 87% seen once, with 2% to 2.5% in the top ten. The data were taken from a study of blood T cell repertoires in COVID-19. Whole-study context: Italy, Spain and the United States were the sources of the convalescent and acute COVID-19 samples.

Sequencing was performed on peripheral blood. The TCR sequence derives from a woman older than 75 with COVID-19, enrolled during active disease.

CDR3 nucleotide sequence: TGTGCCAGCAGTTTAGGCGCGGGGGAGACCCAGTACTTC. Protein product: CASSLGAGETQYF. This sequence joins TRBV12-3 or TRBV12-4 and TRBJ2-5; D is possibly TRBD2 (6 bases). The CDR3 spans 13 residues. Trimming stripped 1 base from V and 5 bases from J, with 8 bases between.